Listed below are T cell receptor beta chains from one sample, sequenced in a study of cytomegalovirus exposure and HLA in healthy donors. Assay used: immunoSEQ multiplex PCR; TCRdb lists only in-frame clones, some missing. The table lists roughly 60,000 clones. Sequencing was done on a sample of PBMCs. The receptors come from a woman younger than 35 in good health and CMV-seronegative. The CDR3 runs from the conserved cysteine through the conserved F or W. The order of the fields is D gene, V gene, J gene, CDR3 DNA, CDR3 protein. A D gene is named only where the DNA matches it firmly.

-	TRBV6-5	TRBJ2-5	TGTGCCAGCGGCCCCGCGTGGGGGGACGTGGAGACCCAGTACTTC	CASGPAWGDVETQYF
TRBD2	TRBV7-9	TRBJ2-1	TGTGCCAGCAGCTTTAGCGGGAGAGTGCACAATGAGCAGTTCTTC	CASSFSGRVHNEQFF
-	TRBV18	TRBJ2-2	TGTGCCAGCTCACCCCCGGCAGGGTCCACCGGGGAGCTGTTTTTT	CASSPPAGSTGELFF
-	TRBV5-1	TRBJ2-1	TGCGCCAGCAGCTTTTCAAATGAGCAGTTCTTC	CASSFSNEQFF
TRBD2	TRBV28	TRBJ2-7	TGTGCCAGCAGTTTATGGCTGGCGGGGGGCCCCTACGAGCAGTACTTC	CASSLWLAGGPYEQYF
TRBD1	TRBV7-8	TRBJ1-2	TGTGCCAGCAGCCGGGGGGGCCTGACACAGGGGGCTGCTGAGGGCTACACCTTC	CASSRGGLTQGAAEGYTF
-	TRBV5-1	TRBJ2-1	TGCGCCAGCACCCCGGGGATGGCGGGCATCTCCTACAATGAGCAGTTCTTC	CASTPGMAGISYNEQFF
-	TRBV5-4	TRBJ2-2	TGTGCCAGCAGCTTGGTTGGGAGAACCGGGGAGCTGTTTTTT	CASSLVGRTGELFF
-	TRBV30	TRBJ2-7	TGTGCCTGGAGTGACGCAGGGTCCGTGGACGAGCAGTACTTC	CAWSDAGSVDEQYF
-	TRBV18	TRBJ1-2	TGTGCCAGCTCACCATCCCGGGCGGGTGGCTACACCTTC	CASSPSRAGGYTF
-	TRBV30	TRBJ2-1	TGTGCCTGGAGTAAAGCTGAGCAGTTCTTC	CAWSKAEQFF
TRBD1	TRBV5-4	TRBJ1-2	TGTGCCAGCAGGCAAACATCCAGACAGGGAGGAAGATACACCTTC	CASRQTSRQGGRYTF
TRBD1	TRBV5-8	TRBJ2-7	TGTGCCAGCAGCTTGGCCGTGAGACAGGGATGGTCCTACGAGCAGTACTTC	CASSLAVRQGWSYEQYF
TRBD1	TRBV5-6	TRBJ1-2	TGTGCCAGCGGGGCCCGGGGACAGGGCAACTATGGCTACACCTTC	CASGARGQGNYGYTF
-	TRBV5-1	TRBJ1-4	TGCGCCAGCAGCTTCGGGTATAATGAAAAACTGTTTTTT	CASSFGYNEKLFF
-	TRBV6-5	TRBJ1-1	TGTGCCAGCAGTCCATACACGAACACTGAAGCTTTCTTT	CASSPYTNTEAFF
TRBD2	TRBV5-8	TRBJ2-3	TGTGCCAGCAGAAAGTTGGTAGCGGGGACAGATACGCAGTATTTT	CASRKLVAGTDTQYF
TRBD2	TRBV25-1	TRBJ2-7	TGTGCCAGTAGTGGCCCATTGGTGAGCGGGAGCTACGAGCAGTACTTC	CASSGPLVSGSYEQYF
-	TRBV7-9	TRBJ1-1	TGTGCCAGCAGCTTGGGCTATGACACTGAAGCTTTCTTT	CASSLGYDTEAFF
-	TRBV27	TRBJ1-1	TGTGCCAGCAGCCAAAACACAAACACTGAAGCTTTCTTT	CASSQNTNTEAFF
-	TRBV5-1	TRBJ1-3	TGCGCCAGCAGCTCTTCCGCCAGCTCTGGAAACACCATATATTTT	CASSSSASSGNTIYF
TRBD1	TRBV19	TRBJ1-2	TGTGCCAGTAGTATCCCGGCGCGATGGCAGGGGGCTAATGGCTACACCTTC	CASSIPARWQGANGYTF
-	TRBV19	TRBJ1-5	TGTGCCAGTAGGACCGTACTCGGAGGCAATCAGCCCCAGCATTTT	CASRTVLGGNQPQHF
-	TRBV30	TRBJ2-5	TGTGCCTGGAGTAACTCCCAAGAGACCCAGTACTTC	CAWSNSQETQYF
TRBD1	TRBV12-5	TRBJ1-1	TGTGCTAGTGGTTTGGACAGGGGCACTGAAGCTTTCTTT	CASGLDRGTEAFF
TRBD2	TRBV29-1	TRBJ2-7	TGCAGCGTTAGGACTAGTTATGAGCAGTACTTC	CSVRTSYEQYF
-	TRBV29-1	TRBJ1-1	TGCAGCGTTTATTCGAACACTGAAGCTTTCTTT	CSVYSNTEAFF
-	TRBV6-5	TRBJ1-5	TGTGCCAGCAGTTACTCCAGGGGAGCACAGCCCCAGCATTTT	CASSYSRGAQPQHF
-	TRBV6-1	TRBJ1-4	TGTGCCAGCAGTGATCGGGGGGCGGGTGAAAAACTGTTTTTT	CASSDRGAGEKLFF
TRBD2	TRBV30	TRBJ2-1	TGTGCCTGGAGCGGGAGGGCCAGTTACAATGAGCAGTTCTTC	CAWSGRASYNEQFF
TRBD2	TRBV7-9	TRBJ2-7	TGTGCCAGCAGCTTAGCGGGCCTTAGCGGGGGGGCCTCACCCTACGAGCAGTACTTC	CASSLAGLSGGASPYEQYF
TRBD2	TRBV19	TRBJ2-7	TGTGCCAGTAGTAGCCAAGCGGGACCCTACGAGCAGTACTTC	CASSSQAGPYEQYF
TRBD1	TRBV6-5	TRBJ2-7	TGTGCCAGCGGCCATGTGCAGGGGGCCGCCTACGAGCAGTACTTC	CASGHVQGAAYEQYF
-	TRBV6-6	TRBJ1-2	TGTGCCAGCAGCTCGGACACAGGGTCGGTTGGCTACACCTTC	CASSSDTGSVGYTF
-	TRBV18	TRBJ2-3	TGTGCCAGCTCACCTCGGGAACAGAGGGATACGCAGTATTTT	CASSPREQRDTQYF
-	TRBV30	TRBJ2-1	TGTGCCTGGGTAGGCGGGTCCTACAATGAGCAGTTCTTC	CAWVGGSYNEQFF
-	TRBV25-1	TRBJ2-3	TGTGCCAGCAGTGGGGAGTATGTGGCAGGAGACACAGATACGCAGTATTTT	CASSGEYVAGDTDTQYF
-	TRBV7-9	TRBJ2-6	TGTGCCAGCAACTTGCAGGACTCGAGCTCTGGGGCCAACGTCCTGACTTTC	CASNLQDSSSGANVLTF
-	TRBV30	TRBJ1-2	TGTGCCTGGAGTAAGGGGTACTATGGCTACACCTTC	CAWSKGYYGYTF
-	TRBV11-3	TRBJ2-5	TGTGCCAGCAGCTCCCACGACGGGTACCAAGAGACCCAGTACTTC	CASSSHDGYQETQYF
-	TRBV4-2	TRBJ2-3	TGTGCCAGCAGCCAAGAATCTATTCCCGGGGATACGCAGTATTTT	CASSQESIPGDTQYF
TRBD2	TRBV11-3	TRBJ2-3	TGTGCCAGCAGCCTGGGACTAGCGGGGAGCACAGATACGCAGTATTTT	CASSLGLAGSTDTQYF
TRBD2	TRBV5-1	TRBJ2-5	TGCGCCAGCAGCTTCCTAGCGGGGGCGCCAGAGACCCAGTACTTC	CASSFLAGAPETQYF
TRBD2	TRBV6-1	TRBJ2-7	TGTGCCAGCACCGGGACTAGGGGTTCCTACGAGCAGTACTTC	CASTGTRGSYEQYF
-	TRBV6-6	TRBJ1-4	TGTGCCAGCAGACGAAATACAGGGTTAGGGGAAAAACTGTTTTTT	CASRRNTGLGEKLFF
-	TRBV18	TRBJ2-2	TGTGCCAGCTCACCCGGTGCAGGGGTTGGCGGGGAGCTGTTTTTT	CASSPGAGVGGELFF